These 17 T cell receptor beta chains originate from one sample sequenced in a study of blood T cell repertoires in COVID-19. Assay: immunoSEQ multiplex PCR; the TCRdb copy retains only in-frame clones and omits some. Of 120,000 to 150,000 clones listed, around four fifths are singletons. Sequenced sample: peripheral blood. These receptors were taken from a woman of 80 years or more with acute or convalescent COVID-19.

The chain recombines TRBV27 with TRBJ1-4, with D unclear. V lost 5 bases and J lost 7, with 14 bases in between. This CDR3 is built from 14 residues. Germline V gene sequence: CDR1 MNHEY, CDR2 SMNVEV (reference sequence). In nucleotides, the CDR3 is TGTGCCAGCAGTCCCCTTTGGGAGCCTGAAAAACTGTTTTTT. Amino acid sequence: CASSPLWEPEKLFF. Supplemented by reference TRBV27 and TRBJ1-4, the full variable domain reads EAQVTQNPRYLITVTGKKLTVTCSQNMNHEYMSWYRQDPGLGLRQIYYSMNVEVTDKGDVPEGYKVSRKEKRNFPLILESPSPNQTSLYFCASSPLWEPEKLFFGSGTQLSVL.

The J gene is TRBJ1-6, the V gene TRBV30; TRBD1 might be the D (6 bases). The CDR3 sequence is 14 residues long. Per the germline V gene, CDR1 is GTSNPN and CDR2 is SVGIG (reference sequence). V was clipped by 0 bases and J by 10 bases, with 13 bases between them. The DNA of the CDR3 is TGTGCCTGGAGTGTACATGGGGGCCAGTCACCCCTCCACTTT. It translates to CAWSVHGGQSPLHF.

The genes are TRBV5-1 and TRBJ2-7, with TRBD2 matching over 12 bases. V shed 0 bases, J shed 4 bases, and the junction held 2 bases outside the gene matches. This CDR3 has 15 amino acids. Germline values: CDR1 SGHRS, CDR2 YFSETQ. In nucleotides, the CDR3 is TGCGCCAGCAGCTTGGCCGGGACTAGCGGGTACGAGCAGTACTTC. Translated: CASSLAGTSGYEQYF. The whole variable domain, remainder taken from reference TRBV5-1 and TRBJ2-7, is KAGVTQTPRYLIKTRGQQVTLSCSPISGHRSVSWYQQTPGQGLQFLFEYFSETQRNKGNFPGRFSGRQFSNSRSEMNVSTLELGDSALYLCASSLAGTSGYEQYFGPGTRLTVT.

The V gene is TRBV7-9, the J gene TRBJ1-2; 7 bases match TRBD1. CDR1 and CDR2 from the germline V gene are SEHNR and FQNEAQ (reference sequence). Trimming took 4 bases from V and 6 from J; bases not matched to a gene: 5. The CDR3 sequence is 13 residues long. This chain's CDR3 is CASSYRGGDGYTF. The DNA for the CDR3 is TGTGCCAGCAGCTACAGGGGAGGCGATGGCTACACCTTC. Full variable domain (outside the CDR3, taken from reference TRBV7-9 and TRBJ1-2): DTGVSQNPRHKITKRGQNVTFRCDPISEHNRLYWYRQTLGQGPEFLTYFQNEAQLEKSRLLSDRFSAERPKGSFSTLEIQRTEQGDSAMYLCASSYRGGDGYTFGSGTRLTVV.

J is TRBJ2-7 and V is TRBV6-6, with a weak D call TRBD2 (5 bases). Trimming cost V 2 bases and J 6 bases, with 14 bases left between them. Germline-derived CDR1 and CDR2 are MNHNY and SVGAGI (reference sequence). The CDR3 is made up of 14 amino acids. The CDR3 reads CASSYLKGESEQYF. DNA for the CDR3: TGTGCCAGCAGTTACCTCAAGGGAGAGAGCGAGCAGTACTTC.

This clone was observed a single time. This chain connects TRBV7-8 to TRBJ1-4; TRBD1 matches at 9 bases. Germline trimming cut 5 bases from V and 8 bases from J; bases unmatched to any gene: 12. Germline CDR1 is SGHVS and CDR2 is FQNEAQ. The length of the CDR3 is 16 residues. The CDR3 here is CASSGPWDRVWEKLFF. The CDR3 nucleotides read TGTGCCAGCAGCGGACCATGGGACAGGGTTTGGGAAAAACTGTTTTTT.

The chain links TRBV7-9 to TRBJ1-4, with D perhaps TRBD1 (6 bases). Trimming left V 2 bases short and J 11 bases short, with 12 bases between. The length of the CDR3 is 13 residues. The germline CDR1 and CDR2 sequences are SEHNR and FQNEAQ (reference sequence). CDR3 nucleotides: TGTGCCAGCAGCTTAATGAAGGGGGGGAAACTGTTTTTT. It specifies CASSLMKGGKLFF.

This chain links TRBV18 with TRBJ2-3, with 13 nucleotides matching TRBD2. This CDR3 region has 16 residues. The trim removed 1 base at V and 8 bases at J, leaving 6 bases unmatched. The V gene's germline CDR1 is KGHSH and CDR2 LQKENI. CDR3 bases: TGTGCCAGCTCACCACGAACTAGCGGGGGGGCCGGTACGCAGTATTTT. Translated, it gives CASSPRTSGGAGTQYF.

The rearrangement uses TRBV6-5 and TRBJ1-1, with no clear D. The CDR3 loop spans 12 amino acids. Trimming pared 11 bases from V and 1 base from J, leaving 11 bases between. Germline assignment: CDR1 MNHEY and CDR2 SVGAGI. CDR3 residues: CASRQSNTEAFF. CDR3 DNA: TGTGCCTCGAGGCAATCGAACACTGAAGCTTTCTTT.

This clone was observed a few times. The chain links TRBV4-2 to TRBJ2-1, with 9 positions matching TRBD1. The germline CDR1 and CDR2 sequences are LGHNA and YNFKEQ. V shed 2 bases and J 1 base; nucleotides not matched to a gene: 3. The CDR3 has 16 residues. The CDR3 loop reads CASSQPGQGSYNEQFF. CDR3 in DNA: TGTGCCAGCAGCCAACCCGGACAGGGGTCCTACAATGAGCAGTTCTTC.

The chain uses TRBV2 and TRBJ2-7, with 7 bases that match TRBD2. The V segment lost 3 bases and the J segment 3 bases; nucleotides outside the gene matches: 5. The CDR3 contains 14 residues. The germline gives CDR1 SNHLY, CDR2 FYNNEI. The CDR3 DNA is TGTGCCAGCAGTGACCATGGCGGGAGCTACGAGCAGTACTTC. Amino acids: CASSDHGGSYEQYF. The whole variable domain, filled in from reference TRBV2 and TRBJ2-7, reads EPEVTQTPSHQVTQMGQEVILRCVPISNHLYFYWYRQILGQKVEFLVSFYNNEISEKSEIFDDQFSVERPDGSNFTLKIRSTKLEDSAMYFCASSDHGGSYEQYFGPGTRLTVT.

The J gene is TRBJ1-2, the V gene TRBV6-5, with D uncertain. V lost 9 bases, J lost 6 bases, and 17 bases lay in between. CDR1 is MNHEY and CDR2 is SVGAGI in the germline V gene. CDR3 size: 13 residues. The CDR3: CASTRREDDGYTF. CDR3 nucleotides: TGTGCCAGTACTCGCCGGGAGGATGATGGCTACACCTTC.

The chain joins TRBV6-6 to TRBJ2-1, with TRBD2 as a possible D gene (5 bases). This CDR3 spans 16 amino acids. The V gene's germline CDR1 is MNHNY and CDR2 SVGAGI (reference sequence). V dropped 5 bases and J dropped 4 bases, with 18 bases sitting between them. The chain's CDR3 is CASSPDLGGLYNEQFF. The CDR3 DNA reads TGTGCCAGCAGTCCCGATCTAGGAGGCCTTTACAATGAGCAGTTCTTC.

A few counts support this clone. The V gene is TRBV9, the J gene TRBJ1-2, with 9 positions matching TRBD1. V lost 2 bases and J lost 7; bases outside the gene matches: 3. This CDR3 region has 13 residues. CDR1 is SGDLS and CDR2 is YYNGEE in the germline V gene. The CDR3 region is CASSVGTGSGYTF. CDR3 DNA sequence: TGTGCCAGCAGCGTCGGGACAGGGAGTGGCTACACCTTC. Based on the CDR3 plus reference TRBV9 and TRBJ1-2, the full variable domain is DSGVTQTPKHLITATGQRVTLRCSPRSGDLSVYWYQQSLDQGLQFLIQYYNGEERAKGNILERFSAQQFPDLHSELNLSSLELGDSALYFCASSVGTGSGYTFGSGTRLTVV.

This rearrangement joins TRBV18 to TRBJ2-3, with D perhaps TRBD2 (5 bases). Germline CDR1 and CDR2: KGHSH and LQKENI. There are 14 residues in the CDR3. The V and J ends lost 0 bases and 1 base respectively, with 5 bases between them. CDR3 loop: CASSPPEGTDTQYF. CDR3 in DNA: TGTGCCAGCTCACCACCGGAGGGCACAGATACGCAGTATTTT.

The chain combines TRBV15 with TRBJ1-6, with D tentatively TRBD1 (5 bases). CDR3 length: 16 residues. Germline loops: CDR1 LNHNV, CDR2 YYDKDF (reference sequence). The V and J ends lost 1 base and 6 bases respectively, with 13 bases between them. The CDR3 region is CATSRVGPGGNSPLHF. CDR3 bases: TGTGCCACCAGCAGAGTAGGGCCGGGGGGTAATTCACCCCTCCACTTT. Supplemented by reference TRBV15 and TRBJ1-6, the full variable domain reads DAMVIQNPRYQVTQFGKPVTLSCSQTLNHNVMYWYQQKSSQAPKLLFHYYDKDFNNEADTPDNFQSRRPNTSFCFLDIRSPGLGDTAMYLCATSRVGPGGNSPLHFGNGTRLTVT.

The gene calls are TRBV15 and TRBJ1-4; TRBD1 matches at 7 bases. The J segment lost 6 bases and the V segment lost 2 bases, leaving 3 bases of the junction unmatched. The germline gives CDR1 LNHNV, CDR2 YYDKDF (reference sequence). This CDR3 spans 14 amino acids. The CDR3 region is CATSRFTGDEKLFF. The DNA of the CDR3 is TGTGCCACCAGCAGATTTACAGGGGATGAAAAACTGTTTTTT.